A single sample is the source of the 28 T cell receptor beta chains below, sequenced in a study of T cells in Graves' hyperthyroidism and ophthalmopathy. Amplification targeted TCR beta CDR3 regions from RNA transcripts. First-round RT-PCR of the TCR CDR3 relied on the HTBI primer set. From the multiplex PCR reads, TCRdb called clonotypes with MiXCR, one entry per CDR3 protein. The table has some 300,000 distinct CDR3 sequences, approximately 15% seen once. The sequenced sample consisted of blood. These TCRs come from a man aged 25 to 45 with Graves' hyperthyroidism.

The chain joins TRBV10-2 to TRBJ1-1, with D unresolved. Germline-derived CDR1 and CDR2 are WSHSY and SAAADI. V was clipped by 6 bases and J by 3 bases, with 11 bases between them. The CDR3 has 13 residues. Here the CDR3 reads CASRDRGDTEAFF. In DNA, the CDR3 is TGCGCCAGCAGGGACCGGGGAGACACTGAAGCTTTCTTT.

The V gene is TRBV5-1, the J gene TRBJ2-4; D gene ambiguous. The germline V and J ends were trimmed by 4 bases and 6 bases, with 8 bases remaining between them. Per the germline V gene, CDR1 is SGHRS and CDR2 is YFSETQ. The CDR3 extends over 12 amino acids. Written as DNA, the CDR3 is TGCGCCAGCAGCCGAGACGGAAACATTCAGTACTTC. Encoded protein: CASSRDGNIQYF.

This clonotype was picked up many times. The chain employs TRBV9 and TRBJ1-1, with a possible D match to TRBD1 (5 bases). Germline V gene lookup returns CDR1 SGDLS and CDR2 YYNGEE. The length of the CDR3 is 14 residues. Trimming cost V 0 bases and J 1 base, with 7 bases left between them. The CDR3 nucleotides are TGTGCCAGCAGCGTAGGGGGACGGAACACTGAAGCTTTCTTT. Amino acids: CASSVGGRNTEAFF.

This clonotype was observed many times. As DNA, the CDR3 is TGCAGCTTCTTGAGAGGGGCGGCGGAGACCCAGTACTTC. Translating it yields CSFLRGAAETQYF. V usage is TRBV29-1 and J usage is TRBJ2-5; the D call may be TRBD1 or TRBD2 (5 bases each). This CDR3 contains 13 residues. V was trimmed by 8 bases and J by 5 bases, leaving 18 bases between them. Germline V gene data show CDR1 as SQVTM and CDR2 as ANQGSEA.

The chain recombines TRBV6-6 with TRBJ2-1; no clear D. In germline, CDR1 is MNHNY, CDR2 SVGAGI (reference sequence). CDR3 length: 13 amino acids. The V and J ends lost 2 bases and 11 bases respectively, with 13 bases between them. The DNA of the CDR3 is TGTGCCAGCAGTTACGAGAGGCTGAAGCAGCAGTTCTTC. Its protein is CASSYERLKQQFF.

The V and J genes are TRBV6-2 or TRBV6-3 and TRBJ2-1, with 7 bases that match TRBD1. The trim removed 5 bases at V and 8 bases at J, leaving 6 bases unmatched. CDR1 and CDR2 from the germline V gene are MNHEY and SVGEGT. CDR3 length: 13 residues. The CDR3 DNA reads TGTGCCAGCAGTGGGGACAGTCGCGATGAGCAGTTCTTC. Translating gives CASSGDSRDEQFF.

Only a few counts were recorded for this clonotype. The chain has TRBV5-1 and TRBJ2-3; 11 nucleotides match TRBD2. Germline-derived CDR1 and CDR2 are SGHRS and YFSETQ. The CDR3 runs 19 residues. V lost 2 bases, J lost 3 bases, and 14 bases stayed unmatched. The CDR3 reads CASSFFGTSGTMGTDTQYF. The CDR3 DNA reads TGCGCCAGCAGCTTTTTTGGGACTAGCGGTACCATGGGAACAGATACGCAGTATTTT.

The chain couples TRBV7-2 to TRBJ1-4, with a possible D match to TRBD1 (6 bases). The CDR3 contains 14 residues. Germline loops: CDR1 SGHTA, CDR2 FQGNSA. The germline V and J ends were trimmed by 5 bases and 5 bases, with 12 bases remaining between them. This CDR3 is CASSRQGFNEKLFF. The CDR3 DNA sequence: TGTGCCAGCAGCCGGCAGGGGTTCAATGAAAAACTGTTTTTT.

The rearrangement uses TRBV20-1 and TRBJ1-4; a weak D match, TRBD1 (5 bases). V lost 0 bases and J lost 5, with 13 bases in between. Germline CDR1 DFQATT, CDR2 SNEGSKA (reference sequence). The CDR3 is made up of 15 amino acids. This chain's CDR3 is CSARDKRRGNEKLFF. In DNA form, the CDR3 reads TGCAGTGCTAGAGATAAGAGACGGGGGAATGAAAAACTGTTTTTT.

The chain employs TRBV7-9 and TRBJ1-4; TRBD1 agrees at 10 bases. Germline assignment: CDR1 SEHNR and CDR2 FQNEAQ (reference sequence). The CDR3 is made up of 14 amino acids. Trimming at V came to 4 bases and at J to 11 bases, leaving 7 bases not matched to a gene. In nucleotides, the CDR3 is TGTGCCAGCAGCTCCGGGACAGGGGTGGAGAAACTGTTTTTT. This codes for CASSSGTGVEKLFF.

This clonotype was observed a few times. The rearrangement joins TRBV28 to TRBJ1-1; 7 nucleotides line up with TRBD1. V was pared by 5 bases and J by 10 bases, with 7 bases of the junction left unmatched. Germline V gives CDR1 MDHEN, CDR2 SYDVKM. The CDR3 contains 12 residues. The CDR3 loop is CASSPQGVVAFF. CDR3 DNA sequence: TGTGCCAGCAGTCCTCAGGGGGTGGTAGCTTTCTTT.

The table lists this clonotype with many counts. The chain combines TRBV12-3 or TRBV12-4 with TRBJ2-7; 9 bases line up with TRBD1. The junction had 13 bases not matched to a gene; V was cut back by 6 bases and J by 4 bases. The CDR3 spans 16 residues. The CDR3 here is CASSALGTGNEYEQYF. DNA for the CDR3: TGTGCCAGCAGCGCCCTGGGGACAGGGAACGAATACGAGCAGTACTTC.

The chain links TRBV15 to TRBJ1-2; 8 bases match TRBD1. CDR3 length: 14 amino acids. The V gene's germline CDR1 is LNHNV and CDR2 YYDKDF (reference sequence). The V gene end was trimmed by 3 bases and the J gene end by 5 bases; junction bases not matched to a gene: 5. The CDR3 protein is CATSSDRGGYGYTF. The CDR3 nucleotides are TGTGCCACCAGCAGCGACAGGGGAGGTTATGGCTACACCTTC.

The V call is TRBV19, the J call TRBJ2-6; 9 nucleotides align to TRBD1. The CDR3 extends over 17 amino acids. Germline assignment: CDR1 LNHDA and CDR2 SQIVND (reference sequence). With V trimmed by 3 bases and J by 3 bases, 6 bases remained unmatched. CDR3 residues: CASSIVTGGVGANVLTF. In DNA, the CDR3 is TGTGCCAGTAGTATTGTAACAGGGGGCGTTGGGGCCAACGTCCTGACTTTC.

The genes are TRBV6-1 and TRBJ1-2; no definite D call. The germline CDR1 and CDR2 sequences are MNHNS and SASEGT. V lost 6 bases, J lost 8 bases, and 16 bases lay in between. This CDR3 contains 13 residues. The CDR3 protein is CASREPYSGGYTF. Here the CDR3 DNA reads TGTGCCAGCAGAGAACCTTATAGTGGCGGCTACACCTTC.

This clonotype was detected ten times or more. This chain connects TRBV5-6 to TRBJ1-2, with unresolved D. V was clipped by 3 bases and J by 8 bases, with 8 bases between them. The CDR3 is 11 residues long. Looked up from germline, CDR1 is SGHDT and CDR2 is YYEEEE. CDR3 region: CASSSRFGYTF. CDR3 coding DNA: TGTGCCAGCAGCTCCCGATTCGGCTACACCTTC. The full variable domain, rest sourced from reference TRBV5-6 and TRBJ1-2, is DAGVTQSPTHLIKTRGQQVTLRCSPKSGHDTVSWYQQALGQGPQFIFQYYEEEERQRGNFPDRFSGHQFPNYSSELNVNALLLGDSALYLCASSSRFGYTFGSGTRLTVV.

The V call is TRBV28, the J call TRBJ1-2, with 7 bases lining up with TRBD1. The germline V gene has CDR1 MDHEN and CDR2 SYDVKM. The CDR3 consists of 13 residues. V was pared by 3 bases and J by 4 bases, with 2 bases of the junction left unmatched. The CDR3 DNA is TGTGCCAGCAGTTTGACAGGGCTCTATGGCTACACCTTC. It yields the protein CASSLTGLYGYTF.

The V gene is TRBV12-3 or TRBV12-4, the J gene TRBJ1-2; D gene ambiguous. The CDR3 consists of 15 residues. V lost 5 bases, J lost 8 bases, and 21 bases lay in between. The chain's CDR3 is CASSPSVRSPRGYTF. Written as DNA, the CDR3 is TGTGCCAGCAGTCCATCCGTCCGGTCCCCGAGAGGCTACACCTTC.

The table lists this clonotype with many counts. The chain combines TRBV5-1 with TRBJ2-7; TRBD1 might be the D (6 bases). Per germline, CDR1 SGHRS and CDR2 YFSETQ. This CDR3 is 14 amino acids long. V was pared by 1 base and J by 0 bases, with 8 bases between. The CDR3 DNA reads as TGCGCCAGCAGCTTGCAGGGGACCTCCTACGAGCAGTACTTC. It translates to CASSLQGTSYEQYF.

The rearrangement links TRBV28 to TRBJ1-1; D remains ambiguous. Germline V lookup: CDR1 MDHEN, CDR2 SYDVKM. Trimming removed 0 bases from V and 3 bases from J, with 11 bases in between. This CDR3 has 15 amino acids. CDR3 residues: CASSLWGRADTEAFF. CDR3 nucleotides: TGTGCCAGCAGTTTATGGGGTCGGGCGGACACTGAAGCTTTCTTT.

Concerning this clonotype itself: This may be a read error, as it is one base from a much larger clone. The chain recombines TRBV27 with TRBJ2-1; D gene uncertain. The CDR3 has 17 amino acids. Trimming removed 4 bases at V and 8 bases at J, with 24 bases between. From germline, CDR1 is MNHEY and CDR2 SMNVEV (reference sequence). The CDR3 sequence: CASSSQVAEGWPHEQFF. As DNA, the CDR3 is TGTGCCAGCAGTTCCCAGGTAGCTGAAGGTTGGCCTCATGAGCAGTTCTTC.

About this clonotype itself: Being one base from a much bigger clone, this may be a read error. This chain joins TRBV4-1 and TRBJ2-1; no clear D gene. V lost 3 bases, J lost 1 base, and 10 bases lay in between. Germline V gives CDR1 MGHRA, CDR2 YSYEKL. The CDR3 is made up of 15 amino acids. CDR3 bases: TGCGCCAGCAGCCAGTGGGCCCGGTCCTACAATGAGCAGTTCTTC. It yields the protein CASSQWARSYNEQFF.

The V call is TRBV28, the J call TRBJ1-2; a possible D gene is TRBD1 (5 bases). The CDR3 runs 14 residues. V was pared by 5 bases and J by 6 bases, with 16 bases between. Germline V gene lookup returns CDR1 MDHEN and CDR2 SYDVKM. The CDR3 sequence: CASSVYTGGNGYTF. DNA for the CDR3: TGTGCCAGCAGTGTGTATACTGGGGGGAATGGCTACACCTTC.

In this sample, this clonotype turned up a few times. The chain uses TRBV9 and TRBJ1-2, with D unclear. This CDR3 has 13 residues. CDR1 SGDLS and CDR2 YYNGEE come from the germline V gene. Deletions cut 1 base from V and 9 bases from J, with 13 bases between. The CDR3 is CASSVMAGVRYTF. CDR3 sequence (DNA): TGTGCCAGCAGCGTAATGGCCGGGGTTCGCTACACCTTC.

This clonotype showed up just a few times. Given a much more abundant clone one base away, this may be a read error. V and J are TRBV11-2 and TRBJ2-3; D not resolved. Germline V lookup: CDR1 SGHAT, CDR2 FQNNGV. The CDR3 spans 13 residues. Here the CDR3 reads CAGSSPRTDTQYF. The CDR3 nucleotides read TGTGCCGGCAGCTCCCCCCGTACAGATACGCAGTATTTT.

This clonotype was seen only a few times. The chain links TRBV25-1 to TRBJ2-1; D unresolved. Looked up from germline, CDR1 is MGHDK and CDR2 is SYGVNS. Trimming took off 4 bases at V and 8 bases at J, with 6 bases between the two ends. This CDR3 spans 11 amino acids. The CDR3 nucleotides read TGTGCCAGCAGTGGAGACTATGAGCAGTTCTTC. This translates into CASSGDYEQFF.

The J gene is TRBJ2-2, the V gene TRBV28; D remains unclear. V shed 3 bases and J shed 4 bases, with 12 bases lying between them. The CDR3 length is 15 residues. Germline values: CDR1 MDHEN, CDR2 SYDVKM. DNA for the CDR3: TGTGCCAGCAGTTTCATAGCTGAGACCACCGGGGAGCTGTTTTTT. It translates to CASSFIAETTGELFF.

This clonotype turned up a few times. The rearrangement links TRBV30 to TRBJ2-3, with D uncertain. Germline V gives CDR1 GTSNPN, CDR2 SVGIG (reference sequence). This CDR3 is 14 amino acids long. V gave up 7 bases and J gave up 7 bases, with 21 bases separating them. The CDR3 here is CASTQAGARYTQYF. Written as DNA, the CDR3 is TGTGCCTCCACCCAAGCAGGCGCCCGTTATACGCAGTATTTT.